One and the same sample provided the 24 T cell receptor beta chains below, sequenced in a study of T cell responses to AZD1222 COVID-19 vaccine (dated by TCRdb to 2020 to 2023). The time point label of this sample denotes: about 28 days (+/-7) after the second vaccine dose. Receptors were amplified or captured by the immunoSEQ multiplex PCR assay. Here the immuneACCESS table is served through TCRdb, limited to in-frame sequences with V and J called. Missing clones are a known gap in these copies; in checked studies unresolved V genes cover under half, and the rest lacks a known reason. The sample has 200,000 or so clones on record, approximately 93% of them singletons. Around 1% of the sample is in the top ten clones. This specimen consisted of peripheral blood, obtained 28 days after the second AZD1222 dose. These receptors all stem from an adult who received the AZD1222 COVID-19 vaccine.

V usage is TRBV6-5 and J usage is TRBJ1-2, with 8 nucleotides matching TRBD1. The germline CDR1 and CDR2 sequences are MNHEY and SVGAGI. J was trimmed by 6 bases and V by 6 bases; bases with no gene match: 12. This CDR3 is built from 15 residues. CDR3 bases: TGTGCCAGCAGGGGAGACAGGGGAGTTATCGATGGCTACACCTTC. Residues: CASRGDRGVIDGYTF.

This clone showed up just once. The chain has TRBV3-1 (or the pseudogene TRBV3-2) and TRBJ2-3; a weak D match, TRBD2 (5 bases). Trimming pared 1 base from V and 2 bases from J, leaving 7 bases between. The CDR3 runs 14 residues. Germline V gene data show CDR1 as LGHDT and CDR2 as YNNKEL (reference sequence). For the CDR3, the DNA is TGTGCCAGCAGCCAAGGACTAATCACAGATACGCAGTATTTT. Its translation: CASSQGLITDTQYF.

The chain is built from TRBV7-8 and TRBJ1-5, with D possibly being TRBD1 (6 bases). From germline, CDR1 is SGHVS and CDR2 FQNEAQ. V dropped 1 base and J dropped 4 bases, with 11 bases sitting between them. CDR3 length equals 15 residues. CDR3 nucleotide sequence: TGTGCCAGCAGCTTAGTTGGGGGGCGGAATCAGCCCCAGCATTTT. This translates into CASSLVGGRNQPQHF. Full variable domain (outside the CDR3, taken from reference TRBV7-8 and TRBJ1-5): GAGVSQSPRYKVAKRGQDVALRCDPISGHVSLFWYQQALGQGPEFLTYFQNEAQLDKSGLPSDRFFAERPEGSVSTLKIQRTQQEDSAVYLCASSLVGGRNQPQHFGDGTRLSIL.

The rearrangement joins TRBV5-1 to TRBJ2-7, with D perhaps matching TRBD1 (6 bases). Per the germline V gene, CDR1 is SGHRS and CDR2 is YFSETQ. V lost 2 bases and J lost 5, with 17 bases in between. The CDR3 runs to 15 residues. The CDR3 here is CASSLGTLRGNEQYF. The CDR3 DNA reads as TGCGCCAGCAGCTTAGGGACACTCCGGGGCAACGAGCAGTACTTC.

The chain couples TRBV9 to TRBJ2-1; 8 nucleotides line up with TRBD2. The V gene end was trimmed by 3 bases and the J gene end by 9 bases; junction bases not matched to a gene: 11. This CDR3 has 15 amino acids. Germline V lookup: CDR1 SGDLS, CDR2 YYNGEE. The CDR3 region has the DNA TGTGCCAGCAGCGAAAATACGGGGGGGCCCTTTGAGCAGTTCTTC. This codes for CASSENTGGPFEQFF.

This chain links TRBV2 with TRBJ1-1; D unresolved. Germline values: CDR1 SNHLY, CDR2 FYNNEI. The V gene lost 3 bases and the J gene lost 3 bases, with 8 bases spanning the gap. This CDR3 spans 13 amino acids. The CDR3 spells CASSDLLDTEAFF. The DNA of the CDR3 is TGTGCCAGCAGTGATTTGTTGGACACTGAAGCTTTCTTT.

The rearrangement uses TRBV5-1 and TRBJ1-1; no definite D call. Germline values: CDR1 SGHRS, CDR2 YFSETQ. CDR3 length equals 14 residues. V shed 1 base and J shed 7 bases, with 14 bases lying between them. The CDR3 DNA sequence: TGCGCCAGCAGCTTGAGAGCAGAAATGGGTGAAGCTTTCTTT. This gives the protein CASSLRAEMGEAFF. Drawing the rest from reference TRBV5-1 and TRBJ1-1, the complete variable domain is KAGVTQTPRYLIKTRGQQVTLSCSPISGHRSVSWYQQTPGQGLQFLFEYFSETQRNKGNFPGRFSGRQFSNSRSEMNVSTLELGDSALYLCASSLRAEMGEAFFGQGTRLTVV.

V is TRBV10-2 and J is TRBJ2-7, with D tentatively TRBD1 (6 bases). The CDR3 sequence is 13 residues long. Germline loops: CDR1 WSHSY, CDR2 SAAADI. The V end lost 6 bases, the J end lost 2 bases, and 11 bases lay between the germline ends. The CDR3 DNA reads TGCGCCAGCAGGAGGGGGTGGACCTACGAGCAGTACTTC. Translation gives CASRRGWTYEQYF.

This clone showed up just once. V is TRBV12-3 or TRBV12-4 and J is TRBJ1-1; a possible D gene is TRBD1 (5 bases). Trimming stripped 11 bases from V and 2 bases from J, with 15 bases between. The CDR3 is made up of 13 amino acids. The CDR3 loop is CAGRRQLNTEAFF. DNA for the CDR3: TGTGCCGGTAGGAGACAGCTAAACACTGAAGCTTTCTTT.

The CDR3 bases are TGTGCCAGCAGCTATCGATGGATGATTCGACGGGGGAACACTGAAGCTTTCTTT. It codes for CASSYRWMIRRGNTEAFF. V is TRBV7-8 and J is TRBJ1-1; D is unclear. Trimming left V 4 bases short and J 1 base short, with 22 bases between. The CDR3 sequence is 18 residues long. Germline assignment: CDR1 SGHVS and CDR2 FQNEAQ.

This chain uses TRBV19 with TRBJ1-5, with D perhaps TRBD1 (5 bases). This CDR3 comprises 15 residues. The V gene's germline CDR1 is LNHDA and CDR2 SQIVND (reference sequence). V was shortened by 1 base and J by 0 bases, with 7 bases between the two germline ends. CDR3 loop: CASSIGQTSNQPQHF. Here the CDR3 DNA reads TGTGCCAGTAGTATAGGACAGACTAGCAATCAGCCCCAGCATTTT.

The V and J genes are TRBV3-1 (or the pseudogene TRBV3-2) and TRBJ1-1; 8 nucleotides line up with TRBD1. From germline, CDR1 is LGHDT and CDR2 YNNKEL (reference sequence). The CDR3 is 16 amino acids. J lost 3 bases, V lost 4 bases, and 10 bases had no gene match. The CDR3 loop reads CASSRGQGAQDTEAFF. Here the CDR3 DNA reads TGTGCCAGCAGCCGCGGACAGGGCGCTCAGGACACTGAAGCTTTCTTT.

Ten or more counts support this clone. The CDR3 bases are TGTGCCAGCTCATCGGCCTCAGGGGTAGGAGAGACCCAGTACTTC. Amino acid sequence: CASSSASGVGETQYF. This rearrangement joins TRBV18 to TRBJ2-5, with D possibly matching TRBD1 (6 bases). CDR1 KGHSH and CDR2 LQKENI come from the germline V gene. V shed 5 bases and J shed 4 bases, with 17 bases lying between them. This CDR3 contains 15 residues.

The rearrangement uses TRBV7-8 and TRBJ2-3, with 7 bases matching TRBD1. Germline values: CDR1 SGHVS, CDR2 FQNEAQ. The CDR3 loop spans 14 amino acids. V shed 5 bases, J shed 6 bases, and the junction held 8 bases outside the gene matches. The CDR3 DNA is TGTGCCAGCAGCCGTGGACAGGATCATGATACGCAGTATTTT. Amino acid sequence: CASSRGQDHDTQYF.

The rearrangement links TRBV7-9 to TRBJ1-2; 7 positions agree with TRBD1. V lost 5 bases and J lost 6; bases outside the gene matches: 12. The CDR3 spans 15 residues. The V gene's germline CDR1 is SEHNR and CDR2 FQNEAQ (reference sequence). CDR3 bases: TGTGCCAGCAGCGTCATAACAGGGGTAGAGGATGGCTACACCTTC. Translating it yields CASSVITGVEDGYTF.

V is TRBV19 and J is TRBJ2-7; TRBD2 aligns across 11 bases. V lost 4 bases and J lost 1; bases outside the gene matches: 6. The CDR3 runs to 16 residues. Per the germline V gene, CDR1 is LNHDA and CDR2 is SQIVND (reference sequence). CDR3 coding DNA: TGTGCCAGTAGTAAGAGCGGGACTAGCGGATCCTACGAGCAGTACTTC. Amino acid sequence: CASSKSGTSGSYEQYF.

The rearrangement joins TRBV3-1 (or the pseudogene TRBV3-2) to TRBJ1-1; D call uncertain. Deletions cut 5 bases from V and 1 base from J, with 11 bases between. CDR1 and CDR2 (germline): LGHDT, YNNKEL (reference sequence). The CDR3 length is 14 residues. CDR3 nucleotide sequence: TGTGCCAGCAGCAGAAACGTGGGGAACACTGAAGCTTTCTTT. Its translation: CASSRNVGNTEAFF.

CDR3 region: CASSILPGQRTPSYSNQPQHF. The CDR3 nucleotides read TGTGCCAGTAGTATCCTACCGGGACAGAGGACCCCATCCTATAGCAATCAGCCCCAGCATTTT. V is TRBV19 and J is TRBJ1-5; 7 bases match TRBD1. The CDR3 covers 21 residues. Germline-derived CDR1 and CDR2 are LNHDA and SQIVND (reference sequence). After removal of 3 bases from V and 0 bases from J, the junction contained 20 bases not matched to a gene.

V gene TRBV4-1 combines with J gene TRBJ2-3; 13 nucleotides line up with TRBD2. Unmatched junction bases numbered 5, after V lost 4 bases and J lost 1 base. Per the germline V gene, CDR1 is MGHRA and CDR2 is YSYEKL. CDR3 length: 17 residues. The CDR3 DNA is TGCGCCAGCAGCCGCTTGGGGACTAGCGGGGGCACAGATACGCAGTATTTT. This encodes CASSRLGTSGGTDTQYF.

The chain recombines TRBV18 with TRBJ2-7; D gene uncertain. Germline CDR1 KGHSH, CDR2 LQKENI. The V end lost 5 bases, the J end lost 4 bases, and 9 bases lay between the germline ends. CDR3 length: 12 residues. CDR3 in amino acids: CASSTSRYEQYF. DNA of the CDR3: TGTGCCAGCTCAACTTCCAGGTACGAGCAGTACTTC.

This chain connects TRBV9 to TRBJ1-2; 8 bases are shared with TRBD1. This CDR3 comprises 13 residues. With V trimmed by 2 bases and J by 8 bases, 5 bases remained unmatched. In germline, CDR1 is SGDLS, CDR2 YYNGEE. The CDR3 here is CASSVSDRAGYTF. The CDR3 DNA sequence: TGTGCCAGCAGCGTTTCGGACAGGGCCGGCTACACCTTC.

V usage is TRBV14 and J usage is TRBJ2-7; maybe TRBD1 (5 bases). The V end was cut by 4 bases, the J end by 4 bases, with 11 bases between. The CDR3 spans 13 residues. Germline values: CDR1 SGHDN, CDR2 FVKESK. The CDR3 DNA follows: TGTGCCAGCAGCCTCCGGACACCTTACGAGCAGTACTTC. Translated: CASSLRTPYEQYF.

V and J are TRBV3-1 (or the pseudogene TRBV3-2) and TRBJ2-2; D is ambiguous. CDR3 length: 13 residues. Trimming took off 1 base at V and 4 bases at J, with 4 bases between the two ends. Germline values: CDR1 LGHDT, CDR2 YNNKEL (reference sequence). CDR3 coding DNA: TGTGCCAGCAGCCAAGGGGGCACCGGGGAGCTGTTTTTT. Amino acids: CASSQGGTGELFF.

The V and J genes are TRBV3-1 (or the pseudogene TRBV3-2) and TRBJ2-5; D is unclear. Germline CDR1 and CDR2: LGHDT and YNNKEL (reference sequence). V lost 2 bases, J lost 5 bases, and 6 bases lay in between. CDR3 size: 12 residues. CDR3 DNA: TGTGCCAGCAGCCAAAACAAGGAGACCCAGTACTTC. This gives the protein CASSQNKETQYF.